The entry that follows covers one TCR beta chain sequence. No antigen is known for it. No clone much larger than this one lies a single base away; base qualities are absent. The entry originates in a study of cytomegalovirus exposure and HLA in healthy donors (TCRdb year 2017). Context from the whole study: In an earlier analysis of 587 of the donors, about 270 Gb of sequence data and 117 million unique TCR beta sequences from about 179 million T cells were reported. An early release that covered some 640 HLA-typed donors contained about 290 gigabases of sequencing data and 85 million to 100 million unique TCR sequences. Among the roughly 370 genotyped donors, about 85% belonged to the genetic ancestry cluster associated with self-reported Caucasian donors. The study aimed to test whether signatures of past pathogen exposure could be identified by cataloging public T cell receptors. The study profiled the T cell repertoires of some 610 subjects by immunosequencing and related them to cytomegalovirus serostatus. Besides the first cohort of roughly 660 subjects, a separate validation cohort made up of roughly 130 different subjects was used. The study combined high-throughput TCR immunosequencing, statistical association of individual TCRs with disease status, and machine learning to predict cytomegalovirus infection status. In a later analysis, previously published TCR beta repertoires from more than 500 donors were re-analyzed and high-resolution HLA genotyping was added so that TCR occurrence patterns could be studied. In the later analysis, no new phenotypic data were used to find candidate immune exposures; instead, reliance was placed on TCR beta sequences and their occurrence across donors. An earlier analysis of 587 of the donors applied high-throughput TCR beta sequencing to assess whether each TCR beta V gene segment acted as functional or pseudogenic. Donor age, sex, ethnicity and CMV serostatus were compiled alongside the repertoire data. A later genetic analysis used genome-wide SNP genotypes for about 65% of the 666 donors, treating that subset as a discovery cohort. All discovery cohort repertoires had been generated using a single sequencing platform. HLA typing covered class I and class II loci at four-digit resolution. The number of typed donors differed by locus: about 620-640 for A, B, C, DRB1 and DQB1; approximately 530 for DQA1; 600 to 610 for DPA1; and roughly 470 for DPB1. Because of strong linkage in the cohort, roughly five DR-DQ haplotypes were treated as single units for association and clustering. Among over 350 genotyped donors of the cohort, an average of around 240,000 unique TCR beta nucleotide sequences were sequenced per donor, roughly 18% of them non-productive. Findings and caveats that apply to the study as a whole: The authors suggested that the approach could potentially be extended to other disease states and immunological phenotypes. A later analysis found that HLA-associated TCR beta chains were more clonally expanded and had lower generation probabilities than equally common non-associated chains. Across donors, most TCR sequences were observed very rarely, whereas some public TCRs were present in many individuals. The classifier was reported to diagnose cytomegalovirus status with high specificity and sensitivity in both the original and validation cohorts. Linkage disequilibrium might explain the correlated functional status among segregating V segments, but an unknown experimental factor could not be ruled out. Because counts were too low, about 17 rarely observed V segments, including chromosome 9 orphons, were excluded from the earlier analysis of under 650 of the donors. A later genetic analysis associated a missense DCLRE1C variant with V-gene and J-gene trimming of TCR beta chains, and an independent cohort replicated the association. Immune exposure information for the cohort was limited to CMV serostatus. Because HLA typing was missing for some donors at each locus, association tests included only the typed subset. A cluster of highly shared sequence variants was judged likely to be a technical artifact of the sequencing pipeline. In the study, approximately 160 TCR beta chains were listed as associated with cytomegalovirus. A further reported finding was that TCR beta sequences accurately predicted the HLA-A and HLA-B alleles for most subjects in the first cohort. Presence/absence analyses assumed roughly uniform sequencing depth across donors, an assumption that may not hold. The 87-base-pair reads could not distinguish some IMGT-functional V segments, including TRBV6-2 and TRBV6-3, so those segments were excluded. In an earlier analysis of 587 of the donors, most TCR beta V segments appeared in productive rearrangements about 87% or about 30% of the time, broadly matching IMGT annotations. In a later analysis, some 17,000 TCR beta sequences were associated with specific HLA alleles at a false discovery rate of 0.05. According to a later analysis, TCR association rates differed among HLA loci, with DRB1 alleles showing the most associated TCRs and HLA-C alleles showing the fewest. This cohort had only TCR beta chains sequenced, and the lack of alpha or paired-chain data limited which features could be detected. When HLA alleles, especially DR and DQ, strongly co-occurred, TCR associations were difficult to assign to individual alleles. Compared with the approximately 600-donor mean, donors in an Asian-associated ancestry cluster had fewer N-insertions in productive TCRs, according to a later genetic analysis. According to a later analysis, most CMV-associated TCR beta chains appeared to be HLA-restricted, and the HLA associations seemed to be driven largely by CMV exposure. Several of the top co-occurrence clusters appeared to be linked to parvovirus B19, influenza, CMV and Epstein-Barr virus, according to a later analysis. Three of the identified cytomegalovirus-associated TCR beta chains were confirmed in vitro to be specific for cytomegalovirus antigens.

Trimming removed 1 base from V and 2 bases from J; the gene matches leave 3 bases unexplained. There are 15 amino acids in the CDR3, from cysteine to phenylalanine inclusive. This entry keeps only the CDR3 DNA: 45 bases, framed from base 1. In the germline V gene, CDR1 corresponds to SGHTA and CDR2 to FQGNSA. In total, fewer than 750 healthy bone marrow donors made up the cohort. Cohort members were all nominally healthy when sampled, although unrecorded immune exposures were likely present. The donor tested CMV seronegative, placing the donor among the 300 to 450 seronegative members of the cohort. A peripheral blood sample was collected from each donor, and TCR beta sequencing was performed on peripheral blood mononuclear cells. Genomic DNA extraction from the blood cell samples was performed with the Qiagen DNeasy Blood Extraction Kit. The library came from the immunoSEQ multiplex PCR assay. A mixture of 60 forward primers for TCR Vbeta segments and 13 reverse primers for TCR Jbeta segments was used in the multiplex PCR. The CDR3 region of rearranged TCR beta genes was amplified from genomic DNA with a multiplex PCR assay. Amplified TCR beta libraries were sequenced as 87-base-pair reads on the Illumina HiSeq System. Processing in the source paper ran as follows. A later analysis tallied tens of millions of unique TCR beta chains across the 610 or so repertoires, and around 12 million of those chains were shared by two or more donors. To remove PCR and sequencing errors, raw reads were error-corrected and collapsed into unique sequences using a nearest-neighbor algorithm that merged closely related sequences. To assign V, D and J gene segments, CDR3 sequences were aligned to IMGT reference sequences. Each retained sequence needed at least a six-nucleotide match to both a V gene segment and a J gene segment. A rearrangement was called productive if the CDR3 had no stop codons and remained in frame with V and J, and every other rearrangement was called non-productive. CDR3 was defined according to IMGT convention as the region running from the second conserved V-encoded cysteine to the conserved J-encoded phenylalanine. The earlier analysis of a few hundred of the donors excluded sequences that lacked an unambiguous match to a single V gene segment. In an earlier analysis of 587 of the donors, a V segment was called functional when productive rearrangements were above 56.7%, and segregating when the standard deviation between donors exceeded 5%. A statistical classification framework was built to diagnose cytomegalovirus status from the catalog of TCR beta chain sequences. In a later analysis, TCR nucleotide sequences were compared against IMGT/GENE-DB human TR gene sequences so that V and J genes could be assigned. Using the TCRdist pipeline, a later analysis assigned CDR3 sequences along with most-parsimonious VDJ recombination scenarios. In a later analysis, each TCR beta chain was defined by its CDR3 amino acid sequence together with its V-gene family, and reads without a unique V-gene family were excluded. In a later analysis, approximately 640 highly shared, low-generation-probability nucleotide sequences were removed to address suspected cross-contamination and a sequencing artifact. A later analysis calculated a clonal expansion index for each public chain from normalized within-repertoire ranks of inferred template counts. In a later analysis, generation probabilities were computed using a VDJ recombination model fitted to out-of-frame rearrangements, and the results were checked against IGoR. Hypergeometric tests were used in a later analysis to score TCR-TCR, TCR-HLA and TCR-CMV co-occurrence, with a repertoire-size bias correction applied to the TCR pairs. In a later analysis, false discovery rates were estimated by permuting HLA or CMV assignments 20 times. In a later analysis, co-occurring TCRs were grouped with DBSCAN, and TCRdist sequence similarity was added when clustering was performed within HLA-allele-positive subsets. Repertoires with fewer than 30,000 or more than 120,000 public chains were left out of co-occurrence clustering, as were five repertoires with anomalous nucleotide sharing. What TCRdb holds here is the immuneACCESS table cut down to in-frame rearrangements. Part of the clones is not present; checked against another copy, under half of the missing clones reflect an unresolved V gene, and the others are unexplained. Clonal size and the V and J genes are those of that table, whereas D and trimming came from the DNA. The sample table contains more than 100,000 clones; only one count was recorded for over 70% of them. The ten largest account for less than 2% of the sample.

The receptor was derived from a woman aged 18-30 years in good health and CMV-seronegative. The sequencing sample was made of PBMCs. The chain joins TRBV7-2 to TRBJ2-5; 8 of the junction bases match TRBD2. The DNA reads TGTGCCAGCAGCTTAGAACTAGCGGTACAAGAGACCCAGTACTTC. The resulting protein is CASSLELAVQETQYF. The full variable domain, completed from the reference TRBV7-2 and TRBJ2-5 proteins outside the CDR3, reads GAGVSQSPSNKVTEKGKDVELRCDPISGHTALYWYRQSLGQGLEFLIYFQGNSAPDKSGLPSDRFSAERTGGSVSTLTIQRTQQEDSAVYLCASSLELAVQETQYFGPGTRLLVL.